The table lists the clone carrying this T cell receptor beta chain with a count of one. Its matching antigen is unknown. The PCR ran on 60 Vbeta and 13 Jbeta primers. The repertoire was sequenced with immunoSEQ multiplex PCR; TCRdb's copy has only in-frame clones and lacks some. The sample has fewer than 200,000 clones; around 85% are singletons. These data originate in a study of cytomegalovirus exposure and HLA in healthy donors. Study overall: Among a few hundred genotyped donors, approximately 80% fell in the Caucasian-associated ancestry cluster.

Study-wide results and caveats: Accurate predictions that matched the HLA-A and HLA-B alleles of most subjects were reportedly made from TCR beta sequences. It was reportedly the case that the classifier diagnosed cytomegalovirus status with high specificity and sensitivity.

Germline V gives CDR1 MDHEN, CDR2 SYDVKM. The CDR3 loop spans 14 amino acids. Trimming stripped 6 bases from V and 3 bases from J, with 15 bases between. The specimen sequenced was PBMCs. This clonotype originated in a woman aged 25 to 45 in good health and CMV-seronegative. The chain combines TRBV28 with TRBJ2-7; D might be TRBD1 (6 bases). The DNA for the CDR3 is TGTGCCAGCAGCCCAACCGGGACAAACTACGAGCAGTACTTC. This gives the protein CASSPTGTNYEQYF.